The subject of this entry is one T cell receptor beta chain. Its specificity is not known. Germline lookup yields CDR1 LGHNA and CDR2 YSLEER. Trimming left V 3 bases short and J 0 bases short, with 11 bases between. The CDR3 is made up of 15 amino acids. This entry comes from a study of T cell responses to AZD1222 COVID-19 vaccine. Whole-study results and caveats: Seropositive AZD1222 recipients at baseline numbered only five or six. The CD4 TCRs associated with vaccination extended across spike and predominated at 160-218 and 743-854. Sampling captured repertoires only after the peak T cell response.

The table came from immunoSEQ multiplex PCR; TCRdb's copy has only in-frame clones and leaves some out. The top ten clones hold about 22% of a sample with about 120,000 clones, just over 85% of them seen once. The sample here was peripheral blood, taken on day 0 of AZD1222 vaccination. The sequence was collected from an adult in good health. This chain links TRBV4-3 with TRBJ1-1; a weak D match, TRBD1 (5 bases). The CDR3 here is CASSQGLQVNTEAFF. The CDR3 bases are TGCGCCAGCAGCCAGGGCCTACAGGTGAACACTGAAGCTTTCTTT.